This TCR beta chain derives from a study of identical twins (TCRdb year 2016). For the study in its entirety: To test whether fetal clonotypes persist, this study deep-sequenced TCR alpha and beta repertoires from monozygotic twins, from unrelated adults of various ages, and from cord blood. To rule out contamination, the twin experiments were replicated at different times with different library preparation protocols.

The library was prepared using 5' RACE. Data came from an Illumina HiSeq 2000. A universal primer binding site was introduced by template switching, and a unique molecular identifier was present in the final cDNA, enabling accurate counting of TCR cDNA molecules. First-strand cDNA for TCR alpha and beta chains was synthesized from specific primers in the conserved constant-segment region. To control for contamination, every cDNA library carried two barcodes: a SMART-Mk sample barcode plus Illumina barcodes. TruSeq adapter sequences and Illumina sample barcodes were added in two successive PCR steps. The Illumina HiSeq platform was used with custom primers to sequence TCR alpha and beta cDNA libraries. The paper's data handling went like this. Unique molecular identifiers were extracted from raw reads with MiGEC, and CDR3 positions were determined with MiXCR. Recombination models were inferred per individual with the repgenHMM and IGoR tools using an EM algorithm. Shared clonotypes were analyzed with the tcR package in R, and sharing was normalized by the product of cloneset sizes. To study raw recombination free of thymic and clonal selection effects, out-of-frame nonproductive sequences were analyzed. TCRdb passed the public sequencing reads through fastp at Q25 and MiXCR, retaining productive beta sequences. Every entry covers one CDR3 protein and lists the most common genes and DNA from its rows. The V and J calls were determined by TCRdb, not by the authors. In all, the sample holds nearly 650,000 distinct CDR3 sequences, and around 7.5% of those were seen once. The top ten clonotypes cover over 1.5% of the sample.

Every donor in the study was a healthy Caucasian. Three pairs of female monozygotic twins, all aged 18 to 29 years, were included in the twin cohort. RNA for TCR libraries was isolated from peripheral blood mononuclear cells. Of note for this clonotype: Its specific antigen is unknown. At one of its ends the junction is not consistent with the germline gene, which may arise from a read error.

The CDR3, cysteine through phenylalanine, is 9 amino acids long. Only CDR3 DNA is held: 27 bases, read in frame from base 1. The germline V gene gives CDR1 as KGHSH and CDR2 as LQKENI. General study outcomes and caveats: Recombination models systematically underestimated out-of-frame TCR alpha sharing in monozygotic twins but agreed with sharing between unrelated individuals. Abundant cord blood beta clonotypes had fewer insertions, young adult naive repertoires showed a similar but weaker trend, and memory repertoires showed no such trend. Because the same donors could not be followed over many years, conclusions were based on cross-sectional statistical analysis. Out-of-frame TCR alpha sequences shared between twins showed an excess of low generation-probability sequences compared with coincidental sharing between unrelated individuals. Excess twin sharing in beta out-of-frame sequences was weaker because fewer shared sequences lowered the signal-to-noise ratio. Invariant T cells such as MAIT and iNKT could partly confound zero-insertion analyses, although diverse VJ usage argued against such confounding for most clonotypes.

These data were also reused for a study on yellow fever vaccine responses in identical twins. As that second study puts it: According to the authors, the vaccine-induced T cell response in identical twins seemed to be partly convergent and partly specific to each individual. The study precisely tracked vaccine-responding T cell clones in identical twins.

The source of this sequence is a woman aged 18-29 years in good health. This receptor chain uses TRBV18 and TRBJ1-1, with no confident D gene call. Sequencing input: PBMCs. In nucleotides, the sequence is TGTGCCAGCTCACCACCGTTTGCCTTT. This codes for CASSPPFAF.